The clone carrying this T cell receptor (beta chain) was counted once. The same CDR3 can be traced to other DNA sequences in this sample. The CDR3 totals 14 residues. The V and J ends lost 0 bases and 6 bases, in that order; junction bases with no gene match: 5. The germline gives CDR1 SGHRS, CDR2 YFSETQ. These data belong to a study of graft-versus-host responses after intestinal transplantation. Graft-derived tissue was subjected to processing to liberate intraepithelial and lamina propria lymphocytes. Clones were sequenced by immunoSEQ multiplex PCR, and TCRdb holds only the in-frame ones, with some missing. The sample has around 15,000 clones; around 70% are singletons.

The chain has TRBV5-1 and TRBJ1-2, with 7 bases that match TRBD1. The sequence was obtained from a human patient who received an intestinal transplant, so some T cells may come from the graft donor. Material: ileum tissue, obtained 14 days after transplant. This CDR3 is CASSLGRGEDGYTF. The CDR3 bases are TGCGCCAGCAGCTTGGGCAGGGGGGAAGATGGCTACACCTTC. Together with reference TRBV5-1 and TRBJ1-2, the CDR3 gives the full variable domain: KAGVTQTPRYLIKTRGQQVTLSCSPISGHRSVSWYQQTPGQGLQFLFEYFSETQRNKGNFPGRFSGRQFSNSRSEMNVSTLELGDSALYLCASSLGRGEDGYTFGSGTRLTVV.